This T cell receptor beta chain was sequenced for a study of blood T cells in healthy people across ages. Germline CDR1 SGHTA, CDR2 FQGNSA. V lost 1 base, J lost 1 base, and 7 bases lay in between. This CDR3 spans 15 amino acids. PCR was performed a second time for roughly 7 to 11 cycles using a sample-barcoded 5' primer and a J-beta primer mix. TCRdb ran MiXCR on the 5' RACE reads and lists one entry per CDR3 protein. The sample lists around 1,100,000 distinct CDR3 sequences; 35% to 45% were seen once. Only one count was recorded for this clonotype. The specimen was blood. This chain links TRBV7-2 with TRBJ1-4; D remains unclear. The source of this sequence is a young man in good health. The DNA of the CDR3 is TGTGCCAGCAGCTTAGACGGGCAAACTAATGAAAAACTGTTTTTT. It codes for CASSLDGQTNEKLFF.